The 2 T cell receptor beta chains presented below share a single source sample, sequenced in a study of shared clonotypes between healthy human individuals. TCRdb keeps only in-frame clones here, not all; method: immunoSEQ multiplex PCR. The sample lists a few million clones, more than 80% occurring once. Sequencing was performed on naive CD4+ T cells sorted from blood. As to subset: CD45RA+ positively selected. These receptor sequences come from a man aged 18 to 29 in good health.

V usage is TRBV7-8 and J usage is TRBJ2-7; D call uncertain. The V end lost 5 bases, the J end lost 0 bases, and 5 bases lay between the germline ends. The CDR3 length is 12 residues. CDR1 is SGHVS and CDR2 is FQNEAQ in the germline V gene. CDR3 amino acids: CASSLISYEQYF. The CDR3 nucleotides read TGTGCCAGCAGCCTGATCTCCTACGAGCAGTACTTC.

On this clone itself: Different DNA sequences within this sample yield the same CDR3. This rearrangement joins TRBV5-1 to TRBJ2-1; 8 bases map to TRBD2. The germline CDR1 and CDR2 sequences are SGHRS and YFSETQ. V lost 2 bases and J lost 2; bases outside the gene matches: 3. The CDR3 is 15 amino acids. CDR3 sequence (DNA): TGCGCCAGCAGCTTAGCGGGGGACCCCTACAATGAGCAGTTCTTC. Translation: CASSLAGDPYNEQFF. The entire variable domain, with the rest obtained from reference TRBV5-1 and TRBJ2-1, is as follows: KAGVTQTPRYLIKTRGQQVTLSCSPISGHRSVSWYQQTPGQGLQFLFEYFSETQRNKGNFPGRFSGRQFSNSRSEMNVSTLELGDSALYLCASSLAGDPYNEQFFGPGTRLTVL.